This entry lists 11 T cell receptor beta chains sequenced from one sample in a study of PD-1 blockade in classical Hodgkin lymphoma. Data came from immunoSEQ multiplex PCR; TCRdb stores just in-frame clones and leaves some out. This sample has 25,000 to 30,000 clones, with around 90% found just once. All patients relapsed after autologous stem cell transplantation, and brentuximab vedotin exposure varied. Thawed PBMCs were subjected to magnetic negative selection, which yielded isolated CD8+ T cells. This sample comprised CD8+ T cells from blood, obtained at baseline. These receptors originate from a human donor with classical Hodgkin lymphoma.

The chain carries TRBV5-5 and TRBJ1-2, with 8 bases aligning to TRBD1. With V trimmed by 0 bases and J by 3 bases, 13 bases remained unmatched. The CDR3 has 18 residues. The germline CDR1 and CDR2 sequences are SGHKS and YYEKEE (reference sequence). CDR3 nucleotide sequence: TGTGCCAGCAGCTTGGGAGCCGGGACAGGTGCACCTTACTATGGCTACACCTTC. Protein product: CASSLGAGTGAPYYGYTF.

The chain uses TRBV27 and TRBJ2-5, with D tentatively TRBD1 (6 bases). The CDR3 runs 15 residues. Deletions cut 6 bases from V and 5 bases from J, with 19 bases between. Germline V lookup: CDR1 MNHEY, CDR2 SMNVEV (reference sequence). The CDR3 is CASSSRDRSGETQYF. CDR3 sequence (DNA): TGTGCCAGCAGCTCACGAGACAGGTCGGGGGAGACCCAGTACTTC.

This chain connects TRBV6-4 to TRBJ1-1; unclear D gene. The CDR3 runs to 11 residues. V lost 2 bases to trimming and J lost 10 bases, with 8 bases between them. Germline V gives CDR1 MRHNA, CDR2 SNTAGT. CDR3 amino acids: CASSDGDGAFF. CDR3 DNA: TGTGCCAGCAGTGACGGTGACGGAGCTTTCTTT.

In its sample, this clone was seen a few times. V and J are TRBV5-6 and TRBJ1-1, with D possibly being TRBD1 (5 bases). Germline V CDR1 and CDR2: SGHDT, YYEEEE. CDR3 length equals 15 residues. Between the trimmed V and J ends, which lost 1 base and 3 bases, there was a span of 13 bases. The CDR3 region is CASSLPGEADTEAFF. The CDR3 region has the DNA TGTGCCAGCAGCTTGCCGGGGGAGGCGGACACTGAAGCTTTCTTT.

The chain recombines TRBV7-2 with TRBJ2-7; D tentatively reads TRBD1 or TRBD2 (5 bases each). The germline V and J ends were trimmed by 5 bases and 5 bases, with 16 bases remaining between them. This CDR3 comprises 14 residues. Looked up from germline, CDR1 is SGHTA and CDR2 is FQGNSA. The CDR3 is CASSLRSGGDEQYF. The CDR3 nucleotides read TGTGCCAGCAGCCTCCGTAGTGGGGGAGACGAGCAGTACTTC.

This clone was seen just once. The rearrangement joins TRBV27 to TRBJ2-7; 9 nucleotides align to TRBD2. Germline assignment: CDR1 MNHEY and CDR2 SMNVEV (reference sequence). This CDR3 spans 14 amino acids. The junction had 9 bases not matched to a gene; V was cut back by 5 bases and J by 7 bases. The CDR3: CASSATGLAREQYF. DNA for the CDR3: TGTGCCAGCAGTGCCACGGGACTAGCACGGGAGCAGTACTTC.

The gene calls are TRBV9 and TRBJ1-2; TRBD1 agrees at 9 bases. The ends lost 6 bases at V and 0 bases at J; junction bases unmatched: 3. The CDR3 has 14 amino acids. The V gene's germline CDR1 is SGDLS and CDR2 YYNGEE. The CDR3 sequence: CASNGQGTNYGYTF. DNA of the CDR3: TGTGCCAGCAACGGACAGGGGACTAACTATGGCTACACCTTC.

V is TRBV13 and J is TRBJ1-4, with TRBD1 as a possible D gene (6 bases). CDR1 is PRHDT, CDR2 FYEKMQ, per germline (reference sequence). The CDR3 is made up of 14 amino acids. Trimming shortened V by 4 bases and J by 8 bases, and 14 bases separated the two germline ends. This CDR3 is CASSYRRDKEKLFF. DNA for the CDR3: TGTGCCAGCAGCTACCGCCGGGACAAGGAAAAACTGTTTTTT.

The CDR3 bases are TGTGCCAGCAGTGAAGGAGCGTCTGGTTCCTACGAGCAGTACTTC. It is translated as CASSEGASGSYEQYF. The V call is TRBV6-1, the J call TRBJ2-7; no reliable D call. The CDR3 has 15 residues. Trimming took off 1 base at V and 1 base at J, with 11 bases between the two ends. CDR1 is MNHNS and CDR2 is SASEGT in the germline V gene.

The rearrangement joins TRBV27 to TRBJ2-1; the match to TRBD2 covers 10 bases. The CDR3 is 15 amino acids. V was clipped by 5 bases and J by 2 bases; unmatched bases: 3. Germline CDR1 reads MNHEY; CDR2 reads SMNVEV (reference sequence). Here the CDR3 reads CASSELAGAYNEQFF. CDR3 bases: TGTGCCAGCAGTGAGCTAGCGGGAGCCTACAATGAGCAGTTCTTC.

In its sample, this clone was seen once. CDR3 sequence (DNA): TGTGCCAGCAGTTTAACCCGAGTCGGCCAGCCCCAGCATTTT. This gives the protein CASSLTRVGQPQHF. This chain links TRBV28 with TRBJ1-5; unclear D gene. The CDR3 sequence is 14 residues long. V was pared by 2 bases and J by 7 bases, with 12 bases between. The germline V gene has CDR1 MDHEN and CDR2 SYDVKM.